This entry lists 13 T cell receptor beta chains sequenced from one sample in a study of T cell responses to AZD1222 COVID-19 vaccine. Only in-frame clones appear in the TCRdb table, and some are missing; sequencing was by immunoSEQ multiplex PCR. Seen here are over 100,000 clones, approximately 89% observed once, and the top ten hold about 4.5%. The sequences come from peripheral blood, collected 28 days after the second AZD1222 dose. The source is an adult who received the AZD1222 COVID-19 vaccine.

V and J are TRBV7-9 and TRBJ2-5, with 8 bases matching TRBD2. Per the germline V gene, CDR1 is SEHNR and CDR2 is FQNEAQ (reference sequence). The CDR3 runs 13 residues. Losses at the gene ends were 7 bases for V and 4 bases for J; bases not matched to a gene: 5. The CDR3 DNA is TGTGCCAGCATGTGGGCGGGAGGAGAGACCCAGTACTTC. It is translated as CASMWAGGETQYF.

The rearrangement links TRBV3-1 (or the pseudogene TRBV3-2) to TRBJ1-1, with a possible D match to TRBD1 (5 bases). The CDR3 contains 14 residues. V was pared by 0 bases and J by 6 bases, with 11 bases between. The germline V gene has CDR1 LGHDT and CDR2 YNNKEL (reference sequence). The CDR3 spells CASSQDRDGAEAFF. In DNA form, the CDR3 reads TGTGCCAGCAGCCAAGACAGGGATGGAGCTGAAGCTTTCTTT.

This chain connects TRBV18 to TRBJ2-3; tentative D call: TRBD1 (6 bases). The CDR3 is 16 amino acids. Per germline, CDR1 KGHSH and CDR2 LQKENI. V was clipped by 3 bases and J by 1 base, with 14 bases between them. CDR3 sequence: CASSPLAGVGTDTQYF. CDR3 DNA sequence: TGTGCCAGCTCACCTCTCGCAGGGGTCGGCACAGATACGCAGTATTTT.

The gene calls are TRBV24-1 and TRBJ1-5; no clear D. The CDR3 contains 14 residues. The V end was cut by 3 bases, the J end by 2 bases, with 7 bases between. CDR1 and CDR2 (germline): KGHDR, SFDVKD. The chain's CDR3 is CATSDPKRNQPQHF. Written as DNA, the CDR3 is TGTGCCACCAGTGATCCCAAGCGCAATCAGCCCCAGCATTTT.

The chain recombines TRBV6-5 with TRBJ1-2, with D possibly matching TRBD1 (6 bases). Germline V CDR1 and CDR2: MNHEY, SVGAGI. The CDR3 has 14 amino acids. Trimming cost V 2 bases and J 2 bases, with 9 bases left between them. This chain's CDR3 is CASSYRQGNYGYTF. The CDR3 coding sequence is TGTGCCAGCAGTTACAGGCAGGGGAACTATGGCTACACCTTC.

This clone was recorded a few times. This chain links TRBV6-2 or TRBV6-3 with TRBJ2-1; no firm D call. Trimming took off 6 bases at V and 4 bases at J, with 19 bases between the two ends. There are 16 residues in the CDR3. Germline V gene sequence: CDR1 MNHEY, CDR2 SVGEGT. This CDR3 reads CASSSSGSTAYNEQFF. The CDR3 DNA sequence: TGTGCCAGCAGCTCCTCCGGGTCGACGGCGTACAATGAGCAGTTCTTC.

V is TRBV5-1 and J is TRBJ2-5, with TRBD1 matching over 8 bases. The CDR3 is 14 residues long. V shed 4 bases and J 5 bases; nucleotides not matched to a gene: 7. From germline, CDR1 is SGHRS and CDR2 YFSETQ. This CDR3 is CASSPGQAQETQYF. The CDR3 region has the DNA TGCGCCAGCAGCCCGGGACAGGCCCAGGAGACCCAGTACTTC.

The chain couples TRBV15 to TRBJ2-7; 7 nucleotides agree with TRBD2. Germline assignment: CDR1 LNHNV and CDR2 YYDKDF (reference sequence). V was pared by 4 bases and J by 3 bases, with 6 bases of the junction left unmatched. The CDR3 runs 14 residues. The chain's CDR3 is CATSTHRGDYEQYF. CDR3 DNA: TGTGCCACCAGCACCCACCGGGGGGACTACGAGCAGTACTTC.

The chain recombines TRBV11-3 with TRBJ2-1, with 11 nucleotides matching TRBD1. Unmatched junction bases numbered 17, after V lost 5 bases and J lost 8 bases. This CDR3 spans 18 amino acids. The V gene's germline CDR1 is SGHNT and CDR2 YENEEA. In DNA form, the CDR3 reads TGTGCCAGCAGCCAGAGGGGTTTTGGGGACAGGGGGAACGATGAGCAGTTCTTC. As protein: CASSQRGFGDRGNDEQFF. The full variable domain, in which reference TRBV11-3 and TRBJ2-1 provide the parts outside the CDR3, is EAGVVQSPRYKIIEKKQPVAFWCNPISGHNTLYWYLQNLGQGPELLIRYENEEAVDDSQLPKDRFSAERLKGVDSTLKIQPAELGDSAVYLCASSQRGFGDRGNDEQFFGPGTRLTVL.

A remark on this clone: At one of its ends the junction is not consistent with the germline gene, which may arise from a read error. The V gene is TRBV10-3, the J gene TRBJ2-1, with D unclear. This CDR3 is built from 13 residues. The germline gives CDR1 ENHRY, CDR2 SYGVKD. The CDR3 DNA follows: TGCGCCATCAGTGAGTTAGACATCCATGAGCAGTTCTTC. Protein sequence: CAISELDIHEQFF.

The chain employs TRBV7-2 and TRBJ1-5, with unresolved D. This CDR3 is built from 13 residues. V lost 1 base and J 0 bases, leaving 1 base between the germline ends. Germline values: CDR1 SGHTA, CDR2 FQGNSA. The CDR3: CASSLDSNQPQHF. The CDR3 nucleotides read TGTGCCAGCAGCTTAGATAGCAATCAGCCCCAGCATTTT.

J is TRBJ1-2 and V is TRBV7-2; D not resolved. Germline V lookup: CDR1 SGHTA, CDR2 FQGNSA. CDR3 size: 15 residues. V lost 3 bases and J 4 bases, leaving 15 bases between the germline ends. CDR3: CASSFTLTPFYGYTF. Written as DNA, the CDR3 is TGTGCCAGCAGCTTTACCCTCACACCGTTCTATGGCTACACCTTC.

The chain carries TRBV29-1 and TRBJ1-2; TRBD1 might be the D (5 bases). Germline CDR1 reads SQVTM; CDR2 reads ANQGSEA. V was pared by 4 bases and J by 8 bases, with 17 bases between. The CDR3 has 13 residues. CDR3 sequence reads: CSVVGENLWGYTF. The CDR3 nucleotides read TGCAGCGTTGTAGGGGAGAACCTTTGGGGCTACACCTTC. The entire variable domain, with the rest obtained from reference TRBV29-1 and TRBJ1-2, is as follows: SAVISQKPSRDICQRGTSLTIQCQVDSQVTMMFWYRQQPGQSLTLIATANQGSEATYESGFVIDKFPISRPNLTFSTLTVSNMSPEDSSIYLCSVVGENLWGYTFGSGTRLTVV.